Below are 2 T cell receptor beta chains sequenced from a single sample in a study of T-cell memory formation after mild COVID-19. TCRdb ran MiXCR on the 5' RACE reads and lists one entry per CDR3 protein. The sample records about 350,000 distinct CDR3 sequences, roughly an eighth being singletons. The specimen sequenced was PBMCs or a T cell subset sorted from them (not recorded which). The source is a man aged 18 to 35 who had mild COVID-19 (a few samples of this study predate the infection). Cell type and time point are not known.

The chain combines TRBV5-5 with TRBJ1-4, with D maybe TRBD1 (5 bases). CDR1 is SGHKS and CDR2 is YYEKEE in the germline V gene (reference sequence). Trimming removed 4 bases from V and 0 bases from J, with 16 bases in between. CDR3 length equals 17 residues. The CDR3 loop reads CASSRDPNGATNEKLFF. In DNA form, the CDR3 reads TGTGCCAGCAGCCGGGACCCGAATGGCGCAACTAATGAAAAACTGTTTTTT. The whole variable domain, remainder taken from reference TRBV5-5 and TRBJ1-4, is DAGVTQSPTHLIKTRGQQVTLRCSPISGHKSVSWYQQVLGQGPQFIFQYYEKEERGRGNFPDRFSARQFPNYSSELNVNALLLGDSALYLCASSRDPNGATNEKLFFGSGTQLSVL.

The rearrangement links TRBV11-2 to TRBJ2-5; D is ambiguous. This CDR3 is built from 15 residues. Germline V lookup: CDR1 SGHAT, CDR2 FQNNGV. Between the trimmed V and J ends, which lost 5 bases and 9 bases, there was a span of 22 bases. The CDR3 spells CASSRRGFRQESQYF. The CDR3 DNA is TGTGCCAGCAGCCGACGTGGGTTTCGGCAAGAATCCCAGTACTTC.